The rows below give T cell receptor beta chains drawn from one sample of a study of cytomegalovirus exposure and HLA in healthy donors. Assay: immunoSEQ multiplex PCR; the TCRdb copy retains only in-frame clones and omits some. Among 140,000 or so clones listed, around four fifths were seen once. The sample taken for sequencing was PBMCs. The receptors were sampled from a male donor in good health and CMV-seronegative. Each CDR3 is given with its conserved first and last residue. The D gene is left open where the match is weak. The size field is filled for only some rows; it gives once, few, many or a size class.

abundance: few
j_gene: TRBJ1-2
d_gene: NA
v_gene: TRBV28
CDR3nt: TGTGCCAGCAGTCTCGGTCTTCCCCCCTATGGCTACACCTTC
CDR3aa: CASSLGLPPYGYTF

abundance: NA
j_gene: TRBJ1-1
d_gene: NA
v_gene: TRBV4-1
CDR3nt: TGCGCCAGCAGCCTACGAGGACTCATGAACACTGAAGCTTTCTTT
CDR3aa: CASSLRGLMNTEAFF

abundance: NA
j_gene: TRBJ2-7
d_gene: TRBD1
v_gene: TRBV5-1
CDR3nt: TGCGCCAGCCGACAGGGGACGGCCTACGAGCAGTACTTC
CDR3aa: CASRQGTAYEQYF

abundance: NA
j_gene: TRBJ2-5
d_gene: TRBD2
v_gene: TRBV7-9
CDR3nt: TGTGCCAGCAGCTTCAGCCGCGGGGGAGAGACCCAGTACTTC
CDR3aa: CASSFSRGGETQYF

abundance: NA
j_gene: TRBJ1-2
d_gene: NA
v_gene: TRBV15
CDR3nt: TGTGCCACCAGCAGAGATCAATGGACAGCCTTCGGCTACACCTTC
CDR3aa: CATSRDQWTAFGYTF

abundance: NA
j_gene: TRBJ1-1
d_gene: TRBD1
v_gene: TRBV4-3
CDR3nt: TGCGCCAGCAGACAAAGGGAGGACAGGGGTGGGGACACTGAAGCTTTCTTT
CDR3aa: CASRQREDRGGDTEAFF

abundance: NA
j_gene: TRBJ1-6
d_gene: NA
v_gene: TRBV6-5
CDR3nt: TGTGCCAGCAGGGAACAGGGCCGATCTTTTTCATCCCTCCACTTT
CDR3aa: CASREQGRSFSSLHF

abundance: NA
j_gene: TRBJ2-1
d_gene: NA
v_gene: TRBV28
CDR3nt: TGTGCCAGCAGTTTATTGGGGGGAAGCTACAATGAGCAGTTCTTC
CDR3aa: CASSLLGGSYNEQFF

abundance: few
j_gene: TRBJ2-3
d_gene: TRBD2
v_gene: TRBV4-1
CDR3nt: TGCGCCAGCAGCCGAAGCGGCCTAGCGGGGGCCACAGATACGCAGTATTTT
CDR3aa: CASSRSGLAGATDTQYF

abundance: few
j_gene: TRBJ2-2
d_gene: TRBD1
v_gene: TRBV19
CDR3nt: TGTGCCAGTACCCCGACAGGGGGCCACACCGGGGAGCTGTTTTTT
CDR3aa: CASTPTGGHTGELFF

abundance: NA
j_gene: TRBJ1-1
d_gene: NA
v_gene: TRBV19
CDR3nt: TGTGCCAGTAGTATTCAGGGAACTGAAGCTTTCTTT
CDR3aa: CASSIQGTEAFF

abundance: NA
j_gene: TRBJ2-7
d_gene: NA
v_gene: TRBV10-1
CDR3nt: TGCGCCAGCAGTGAGTCTGGGGGACTCTCCTACGAGCAGTACTTC
CDR3aa: CASSESGGLSYEQYF

abundance: NA
j_gene: TRBJ2-7
d_gene: TRBD1
v_gene: TRBV14
CDR3nt: TGTGCCAGCAGCTTGCAGGGGGCCGGCGAGCAGTACTTC
CDR3aa: CASSLQGAGEQYF

abundance: few
j_gene: TRBJ2-7
d_gene: NA
v_gene: TRBV29-1
CDR3nt: TGCAGCGTTCAGACAGTTTCCTACGAGCAGTACTTC
CDR3aa: CSVQTVSYEQYF

abundance: NA
j_gene: TRBJ1-1
d_gene: NA
v_gene: TRBV9
CDR3nt: TGTGCCAGCAGCGTAGAGGGGCGGAACACTGAAGCTTTCTTT
CDR3aa: CASSVEGRNTEAFF

abundance: NA
j_gene: TRBJ2-7
d_gene: TRBD2
v_gene: TRBV4-1
CDR3nt: TGCGCCAGCAGCCGAGAACCGGGACTAGCGGGAGCCTACGAGCAGTACTTC
CDR3aa: CASSREPGLAGAYEQYF

abundance: NA
j_gene: TRBJ2-7
d_gene: NA
v_gene: TRBV5-4
CDR3nt: TGCGCCAGCAGCCAATACCGGGACATCTCCTACGAGCAGTACTTC
CDR3aa: CASSQYRDISYEQYF

abundance: NA
j_gene: TRBJ2-5
d_gene: NA
v_gene: TRBV9
CDR3nt: TGTGCCAGCAGCGTAACAGGGAAAGAGACCCAGTACTTC
CDR3aa: CASSVTGKETQYF

abundance: NA
j_gene: TRBJ2-1
d_gene: NA
v_gene: TRBV19
CDR3nt: TGTGCCAGTAGTAACCTTTTTCCCCGGGGAACTGGGCAGTTCTTC
CDR3aa: CASSNLFPRGTGQFF

abundance: NA
j_gene: TRBJ2-2
d_gene: TRBD1
v_gene: TRBV7-8
CDR3nt: TGTGCCAGCAGCTCGGGACAGGGGTACACCGGGGAGCTGTTTTTT
CDR3aa: CASSSGQGYTGELFF

abundance: NA
j_gene: TRBJ1-2
d_gene: NA
v_gene: TRBV7-9
CDR3nt: TGTGCCAGCAGCTTAGCCTTTACAGGGCTTGGCTACACCTTC
CDR3aa: CASSLAFTGLGYTF

abundance: NA
j_gene: TRBJ1-4
d_gene: TRBD1
v_gene: TRBV7-9
CDR3nt: TGTTCCAGCAGCTTAGACAGGGGGCACGAAAAACTGTTTTTT
CDR3aa: CSSSLDRGHEKLFF

abundance: NA
j_gene: TRBJ2-3
d_gene: TRBD1
v_gene: TRBV11-2
CDR3nt: TGTGCCAGCAGCTCCACTGAGGGACAGCGAACAGATACGCAGTATTTT
CDR3aa: CASSSTEGQRTDTQYF

abundance: NA
j_gene: TRBJ1-6
d_gene: NA
v_gene: TRBV7-6
CDR3nt: TGTGCCAGCAGCTTAGAGCGGGCAGGGAATTCACCCCTCCACTTT
CDR3aa: CASSLERAGNSPLHF

abundance: NA
j_gene: TRBJ1-1
d_gene: NA
v_gene: TRBV7-9
CDR3nt: TGTTCCAGCAGCTTATATTCGAATCCGGGGGGGAGCACTGAAGCTTTCTTT
CDR3aa: CSSSLYSNPGGSTEAFF

abundance: NA
j_gene: TRBJ2-3
d_gene: TRBD2
v_gene: TRBV7-9
CDR3nt: TGTGCCAGCAGCTTACTAGCGGCCACCACAGATACGCAGTATTTT
CDR3aa: CASSLLAATTDTQYF

abundance: NA
j_gene: TRBJ2-2
d_gene: NA
v_gene: TRBV6-4
CDR3nt: TGTGCCAGCAGTGTTGAAGCGGGTTCAGGCACCGGGGAGCTGTTTTTT
CDR3aa: CASSVEAGSGTGELFF

abundance: NA
j_gene: TRBJ1-1
d_gene: NA
v_gene: TRBV7-9
CDR3nt: TGTGCCAGCAGCTCAGGTGGGAACACTGAAGCTTTCTTT
CDR3aa: CASSSGGNTEAFF

abundance: NA
j_gene: TRBJ1-3
d_gene: NA
v_gene: TRBV6-5
CDR3nt: TGTGCCAGCAGTGCCGGGATGACCTCTGGAAACACCATATATTTT
CDR3aa: CASSAGMTSGNTIYF

abundance: NA
j_gene: TRBJ1-2
d_gene: NA
v_gene: TRBV27
CDR3nt: TGTGCCAGCAGTACGGACAGTAACTATGGCTACACCTTC
CDR3aa: CASSTDSNYGYTF

abundance: few
j_gene: TRBJ1-2
d_gene: TRBD1
v_gene: TRBV7-9
CDR3nt: TGTGCCAGCATCACAGGGGGCCAGAACTATGGCTACACCTTC
CDR3aa: CASITGGQNYGYTF